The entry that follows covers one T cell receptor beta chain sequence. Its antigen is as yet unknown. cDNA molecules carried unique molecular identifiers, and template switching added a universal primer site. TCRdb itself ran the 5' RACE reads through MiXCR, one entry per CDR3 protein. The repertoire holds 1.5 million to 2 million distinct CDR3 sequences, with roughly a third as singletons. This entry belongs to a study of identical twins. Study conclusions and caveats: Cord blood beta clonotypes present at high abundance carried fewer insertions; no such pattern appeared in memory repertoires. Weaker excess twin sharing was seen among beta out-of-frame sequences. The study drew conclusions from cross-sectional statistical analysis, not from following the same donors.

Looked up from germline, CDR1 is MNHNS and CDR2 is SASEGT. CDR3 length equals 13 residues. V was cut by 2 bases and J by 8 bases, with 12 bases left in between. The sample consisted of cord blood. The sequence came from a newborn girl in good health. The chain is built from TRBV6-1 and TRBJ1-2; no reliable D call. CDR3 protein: CASSERPTLGYTF. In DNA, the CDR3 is TGTGCCAGCAGTGAACGGCCGACCTTGGGCTACACCTTC.